This record looks at one TCR beta chain sequence and its context. The data belong to a study of blood T cell repertoires in COVID-19. The overall study: Sites across the United States, Italy and Spain contributed samples from acute and convalescent COVID-19. Nucleic acid was either cDNA or gDNA, and it came from T cells, B-cell-depleted T cells, or PBMCs.

Method: immunoSEQ multiplex PCR; TCRdb's copy keeps in-frame clones and lacks some. The sample comprises roughly 200,000 clones, around 90% of which are singletons, and roughly 1.7% rests with the top ten. The receptor comes from a man between 65 and 85 years old with acute or convalescent COVID-19. The sample comprised peripheral blood.

DNA for the CDR3: TGCGCCAGCAGTCGGGGGGGCCAAGAGACCCAGTACTTC. Amino acids: CASSRGGQETQYF. The chain combines TRBV5-1 with TRBJ2-5; the match to TRBD2 covers 8 bases. CDR1 and CDR2 (germline): SGHRS, YFSETQ. Losses at the gene ends were 5 bases for V and 1 base for J; bases not matched to a gene: 1. This CDR3 is built from 13 residues.